The source of this T cell receptor beta chain is a study of T cell responses to AZD1222 COVID-19 vaccine. The CDR3 is 16 amino acids. Per the germline V gene, CDR1 is MNHEY and CDR2 is SVGAGI. V lost 3 bases to trimming and J lost 3 bases, with 18 bases between them. Clones were sequenced by immunoSEQ multiplex PCR, and TCRdb holds only the in-frame ones, with some missing. The table records some 140,000 clones, 90% of them present only once. The rearrangement joins TRBV6-5 to TRBJ2-7, with a tentative D call TRBD2 (6 bases). This material consisted of peripheral blood, taken on day 0 of AZD1222 vaccination. This TCR came from an adult in good health. The CDR3 protein is CASSYSTPGLHYEQYF. The CDR3 nucleotides read TGTGCCAGCAGTTATTCAACACCGGGACTCCACTACGAGCAGTACTTC.